Following are 3 T cell receptor beta chains from one sample sequenced in a study of blood T cells in healthy people across ages. Primers used in a second PCR of about 7 to 12 cycles were a sample-barcoded 5' primer and a J-beta primer mix. TCRdb processed the 5' RACE reads anew with MiXCR; each CDR3 protein has one entry. The sample includes some 900,000 distinct CDR3 sequences, under 30% of them seen just once. Specimen: blood. These receptors all stem from a woman older than 75 in good health.

In this sample, this clonotype turned up many times. The chain has TRBV29-1 and TRBJ2-3; D might be TRBD2 (6 bases). This CDR3 region has 13 residues. The germline V gene encodes CDR1 SQVTM and CDR2 ANQGSEA. In DNA, the CDR3 is TGCATCGTAACGGGACTTTTCACAGATACGCAGTATTTT. It encodes CIVTGLFTDTQYF.

This clonotype has a count of ten or more. V and J are TRBV6-5 and TRBJ2-7, with a possible D match to TRBD1 (6 bases). This CDR3 is 16 amino acids long. Germline V lookup: CDR1 MNHEY, CDR2 SVGAGI. The germline V and J ends were trimmed by 6 bases and 3 bases, with 21 bases remaining between them. For the CDR3, the DNA is TGTGCCAGCAGCCCCGCCCCCGGGACACCGGGCTACGAGCAGTACTTC. Encoded protein: CASSPAPGTPGYEQYF.

The chain couples TRBV5-4 to TRBJ2-4; D perhaps matches TRBD1 (6 bases). This CDR3 is built from 16 residues. Germline V lookup: CDR1 SGHNT, CDR2 YYREEE (reference sequence). The ends were cut back, 4 bases at V and 6 bases at J, with 20 bases in the middle. The CDR3 reads CASSVPTGTNRNIQYF. The CDR3 region has the DNA TGTGCCAGCAGCGTTCCTACCGGGACAAATAGAAACATTCAGTACTTC.